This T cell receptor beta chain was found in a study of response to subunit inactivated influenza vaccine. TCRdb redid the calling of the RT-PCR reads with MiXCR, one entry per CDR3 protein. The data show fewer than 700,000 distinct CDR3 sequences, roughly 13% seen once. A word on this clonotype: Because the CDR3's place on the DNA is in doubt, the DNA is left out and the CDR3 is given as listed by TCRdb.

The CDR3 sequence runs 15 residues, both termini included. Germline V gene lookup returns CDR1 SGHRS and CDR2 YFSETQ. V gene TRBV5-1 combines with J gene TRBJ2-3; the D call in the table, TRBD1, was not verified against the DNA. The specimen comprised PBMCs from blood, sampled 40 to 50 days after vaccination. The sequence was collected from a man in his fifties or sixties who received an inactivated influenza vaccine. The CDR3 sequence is CASSSSGLARDTQYF.